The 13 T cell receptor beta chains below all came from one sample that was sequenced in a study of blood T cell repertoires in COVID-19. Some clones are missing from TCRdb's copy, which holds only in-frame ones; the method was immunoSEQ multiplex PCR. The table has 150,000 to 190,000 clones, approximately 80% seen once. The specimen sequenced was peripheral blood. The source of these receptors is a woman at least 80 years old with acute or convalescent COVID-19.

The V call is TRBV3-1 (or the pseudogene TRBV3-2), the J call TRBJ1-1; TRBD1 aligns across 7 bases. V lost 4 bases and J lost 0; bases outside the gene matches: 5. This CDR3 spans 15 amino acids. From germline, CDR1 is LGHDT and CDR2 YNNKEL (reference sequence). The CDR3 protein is CASSPQTGMNTEAFF. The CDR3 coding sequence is TGTGCCAGCAGCCCCCAGACAGGGATGAACACTGAAGCTTTCTTT.

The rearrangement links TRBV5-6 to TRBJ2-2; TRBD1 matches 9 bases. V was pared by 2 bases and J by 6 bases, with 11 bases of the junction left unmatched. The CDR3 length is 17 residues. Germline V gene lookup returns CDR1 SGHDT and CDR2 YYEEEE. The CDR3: CASSLRSGTGYSGELFF. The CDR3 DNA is TGTGCCAGCAGCTTACGGTCCGGGACAGGGTATTCCGGGGAGCTGTTTTTT.

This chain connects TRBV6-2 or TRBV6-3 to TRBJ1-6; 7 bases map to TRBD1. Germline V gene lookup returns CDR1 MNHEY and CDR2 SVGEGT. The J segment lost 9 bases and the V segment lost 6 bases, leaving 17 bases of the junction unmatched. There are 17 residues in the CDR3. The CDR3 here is CASSKQQGLRGFSPLHF. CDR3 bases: TGTGCCAGCAGCAAGCAACAGGGGCTCAGGGGTTTTTCACCCCTCCACTTT.

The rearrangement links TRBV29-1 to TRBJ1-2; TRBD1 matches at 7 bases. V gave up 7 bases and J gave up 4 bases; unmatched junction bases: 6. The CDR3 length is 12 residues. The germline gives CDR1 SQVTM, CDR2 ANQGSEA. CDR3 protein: CSGGQDRYGYTF. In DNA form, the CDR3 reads TGCAGCGGTGGACAGGACCGCTATGGCTACACCTTC.

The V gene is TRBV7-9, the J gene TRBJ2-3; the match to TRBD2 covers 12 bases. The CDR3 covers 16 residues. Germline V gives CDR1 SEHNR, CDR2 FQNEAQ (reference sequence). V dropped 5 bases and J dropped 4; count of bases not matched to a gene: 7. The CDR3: CASSPRLAGDADTQYF. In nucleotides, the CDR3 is TGTGCCAGCAGCCCCCGACTAGCGGGAGATGCAGATACGCAGTATTTT.

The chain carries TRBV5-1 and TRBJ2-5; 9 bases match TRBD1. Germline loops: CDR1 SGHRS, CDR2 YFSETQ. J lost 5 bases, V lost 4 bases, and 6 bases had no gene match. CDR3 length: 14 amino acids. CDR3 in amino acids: CASSGGQGYETQYF. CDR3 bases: TGCGCCAGCAGCGGGGGACAGGGTTATGAGACCCAGTACTTC.

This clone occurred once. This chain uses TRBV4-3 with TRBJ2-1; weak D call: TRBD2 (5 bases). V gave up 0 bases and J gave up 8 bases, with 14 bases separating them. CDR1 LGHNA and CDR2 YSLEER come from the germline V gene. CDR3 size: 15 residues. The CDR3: CASSQDRGPHDEQFF. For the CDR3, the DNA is TGCGCCAGCAGCCAAGATCGCGGGCCACACGATGAGCAGTTCTTC.

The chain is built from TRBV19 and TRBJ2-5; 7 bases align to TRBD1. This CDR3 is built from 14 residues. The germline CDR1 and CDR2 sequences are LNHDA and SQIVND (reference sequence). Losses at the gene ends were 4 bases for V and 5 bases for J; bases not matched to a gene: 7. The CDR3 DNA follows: TGTGCCAGTAGTAGTTGGGACAGTTCGGAGACCCAGTACTTC. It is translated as CASSSWDSSETQYF.

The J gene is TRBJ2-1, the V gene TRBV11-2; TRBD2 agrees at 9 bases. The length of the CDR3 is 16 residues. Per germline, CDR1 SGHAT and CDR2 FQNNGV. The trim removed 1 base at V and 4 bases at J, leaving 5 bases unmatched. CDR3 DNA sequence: TGTGCCAGCAGCTTAGTCCTAGCGGGATCATACAATGAGCAGTTCTTC. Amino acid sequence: CASSLVLAGSYNEQFF.

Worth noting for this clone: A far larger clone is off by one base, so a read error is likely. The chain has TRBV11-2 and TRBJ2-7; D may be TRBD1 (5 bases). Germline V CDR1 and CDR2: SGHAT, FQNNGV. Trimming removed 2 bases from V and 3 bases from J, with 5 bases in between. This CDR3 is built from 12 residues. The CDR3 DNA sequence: TGTGCCAGCAGCTTACAGGGCTACGAGCAGTACTTC. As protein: CASSLQGYEQYF.

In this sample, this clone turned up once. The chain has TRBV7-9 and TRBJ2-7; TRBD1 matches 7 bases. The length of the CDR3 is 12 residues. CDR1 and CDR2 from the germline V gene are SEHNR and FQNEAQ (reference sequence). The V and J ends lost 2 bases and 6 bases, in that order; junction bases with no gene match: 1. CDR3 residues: CASSLSGGEQYF. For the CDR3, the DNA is TGTGCCAGCAGCTTATCAGGGGGCGAGCAGTACTTC. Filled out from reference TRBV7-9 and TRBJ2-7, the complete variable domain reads DTGVSQNPRHKITKRGQNVTFRCDPISEHNRLYWYRQTLGQGPEFLTYFQNEAQLEKSRLLSDRFSAERPKGSFSTLEIQRTEQGDSAMYLCASSLSGGEQYFGPGTRLTVT.

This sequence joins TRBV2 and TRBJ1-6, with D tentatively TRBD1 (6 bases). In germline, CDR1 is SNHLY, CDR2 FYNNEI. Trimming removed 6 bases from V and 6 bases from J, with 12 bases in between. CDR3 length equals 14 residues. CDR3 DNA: TGTGCCAGCAGGGACAGAACCCCTAATTCACCCCTCCACTTT. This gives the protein CASRDRTPNSPLHF.

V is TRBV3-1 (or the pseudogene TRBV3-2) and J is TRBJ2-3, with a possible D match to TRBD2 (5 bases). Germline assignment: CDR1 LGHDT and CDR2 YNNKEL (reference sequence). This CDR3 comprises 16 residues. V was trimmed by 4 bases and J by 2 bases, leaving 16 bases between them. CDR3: CASSRFTRPSTDTQYF. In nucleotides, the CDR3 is TGTGCCAGCAGCCGCTTTACTAGGCCCTCCACAGATACGCAGTATTTT.